The present T cell receptor beta chain was sequenced within a study of human T cells and chemical hapten exposure. In the study overall: Once 0.01% DPC had been applied to the upper back by patch test, readings were taken at 6 days. Whole-study results and caveats: All donors were alopecia patients, so their immunity may differ from that of healthy people.

Sample time point: patch test 1, 2 weeks after DPC sensitization. Noted treatment: therapeutic diphenylcyclopropenone sensitization with weekly scalp DPC. This clonotype was counted only a few times. Its antigen is as yet unknown. The germline V gene encodes CDR1 SEHNR and CDR2 FQNEAQ (reference sequence). Trimming took off 4 bases at V and 2 bases at J, with 15 bases between the two ends. The CDR3 spans 16 residues. TCRdb passed the RACE reads through MiXCR, listing each CDR3 protein once. The profile shows around 340,000 distinct CDR3 sequences, about 7% of them singletons. Sequencing was performed on whole blood, taken in connection with sensitization to the hapten diphenylcyclopropenone (DPC). The gene calls are TRBV7-9 and TRBJ2-1, with D perhaps matching TRBD1 or TRBD2 (5 bases each). This clonotype was obtained from a woman between 18 and 29 years old with alopecia areata. Some clones in this sample may be carry-over from other donors' samples. CDR3 loop: CASSSTGTPTYNEQFF. In DNA form, the CDR3 reads TGTGCCAGCAGCTCCACCGGGACGCCCACCTACAATGAGCAGTTCTTC.